A single sample gave rise to the 2 T cell receptor beta chains below, sequenced in a study of cytomegalovirus exposure and HLA in healthy donors (dated by TCRdb to the late 2010s). The library was obtained by the immunoSEQ multiplex PCR assay. TCRdb stores this immuneACCESS table with in-frame sequences only. Part of the clones is absent; in the studies checked, under half of the shortfall reflects unresolved V genes, and no reason is known for the rest. The sample contains hundreds of thousands of clones, about nine tenths of them found a single time. The top ten clonotypes cover 2% to 2.5% of the sample. Input material: PBMCs. These receptors all stem from a young woman in good health and CMV-seropositive.

The V and J genes are TRBV27 and TRBJ2-5; 9 nucleotides align to TRBD2. Looked up from germline, CDR1 is MNHEY and CDR2 is SMNVEV (reference sequence). CDR3 length: 13 residues. The J segment lost 4 bases and the V segment lost 5 bases, leaving 2 bases of the junction unmatched. CDR3 loop: CASSKAGGETQYF. The CDR3 DNA reads TGTGCCAGCAGTAAAGCGGGAGGAGAGACCCAGTACTTC.

J is TRBJ1-1 and V is TRBV2; 7 bases are shared with TRBD1. The V segment lost 7 bases and the J segment 2 bases; nucleotides outside the gene matches: 4. The CDR3 covers 13 residues. CDR1 is SNHLY, CDR2 FYNNEI, per germline. CDR3 DNA: TGTGCCAGCATAGGGGGCGTAAACACTGAAGCTTTCTTT. Translated, it gives CASIGGVNTEAFF. Looking up the rest from reference TRBV2 and TRBJ1-1 gives the full variable domain: EPEVTQTPSHQVTQMGQEVILRCVPISNHLYFYWYRQILGQKVEFLVSFYNNEISEKSEIFDDQFSVERPDGSNFTLKIRSTKLEDSAMYFCASIGGVNTEAFFGQGTRLTVV.